The rows below give T cell receptor beta chains drawn from one sample of a study of CD8 T cells in Susac syndrome. TCRdb fed the immunoSEQ multiplex PCR reads into MiXCR, producing one record per CDR3 protein. The repertoire holds 150,000 to 200,000 distinct CDR3 sequences, 90% to 95% seen once, with about 0.088% in the top ten. The sample consisted of CD4+ T cells from PBMCs. Receptor source: a human donor with multiple sclerosis. Both conserved end residues are part of each CDR3.

J | V | CDR3
TRBJ2-3 | TRBV20-1 | CSARVAGGADTQYF
TRBJ2-5 | TRBV9 | CASSVATWGEETQYF
TRBJ1-1 | TRBV5-6 | CASSFIGGGEAFF
TRBJ1-1 | TRBV25-1 | CASSWTGDTEAFF
TRBJ2-3 | TRBV5-1 | CASSLVVGLAGADTQYF
TRBJ2-1 | TRBV12-3/TRBV12-4 | CASSLGINEQFF
TRBJ2-5 | TRBV3-1 | CASSQEEKTQYF
TRBJ2-1 | TRBV20-1 | CSARIGRVQFF
TRBJ1-2 | TRBV2 | CASSSGGAFYGYTF
TRBJ2-1 | TRBV20-1 | CSVPRNYNEQFF
TRBJ2-3 | TRBV11-3 | CASSKQGSTDTQYF
TRBJ2-5 | TRBV12-3/TRBV12-4 | CANSPPSGAGETQYF
TRBJ1-4 | TRBV9 | CASSPTGQFEKLFF
TRBJ2-2 | TRBV5-1 | CASSFSPGQGNTGELFF
TRBJ2-5 | TRBV6-1 | CASSEGPGRQETQYF
TRBJ2-2 | TRBV20-1 | CSARMAGGTGELFF
TRBJ2-1 | TRBV3-1 | CASSPYGGTGSYNEQFF